The 28 T cell receptor beta chains in this list originate from one sample, sequenced in a study of T cells in Graves' hyperthyroidism and ophthalmopathy. TCR beta CDR3 sequences were amplified from RNA transcripts. HTBI primers were used for first-round RT-PCR of the TCR CDR3. MiXCR, applied by TCRdb to the multiplex PCR reads, yields one record per CDR3 protein. This sample carries 550,000 to 650,000 distinct CDR3 sequences, about 15% of them seen once, and the ten largest clones take around 5.4%. The sample consisted of blood. These receptors all come from a woman in her twenties or thirties with Graves' hyperthyroidism that later progressed to Graves' ophthalmopathy.

Ten or more counts support this clonotype. The V call is TRBV5-1, the J call TRBJ2-7; TRBD2 aligns across 13 bases. The CDR3 is 19 residues long. The germline V gene encodes CDR1 SGHRS and CDR2 YFSETQ. V shed 0 bases, J shed 0 bases, and the junction held 9 bases outside the gene matches. For the CDR3, the DNA is TGCGCCAGCAGCTTGGTCGGGACTAGCGGGATTTCGAGCTCCTACGAGCAGTACTTC. Translated: CASSLVGTSGISSSYEQYF.

In its sample, this clonotype was seen many times. The chain has TRBV28 and TRBJ1-2; 10 nucleotides line up with TRBD1. The CDR3 extends over 13 amino acids. The junction had 5 bases not matched to a gene; V was cut back by 5 bases and J by 8 bases. Germline CDR1 MDHEN, CDR2 SYDVKM. Here the CDR3 DNA reads TGTGCCAGCAGTGGGACAGGGGAACGGGGCTACACCTTC. Its protein is CASSGTGERGYTF.

The J gene is TRBJ1-1, the V gene TRBV4-1; 8 bases map to TRBD1. CDR1 is MGHRA, CDR2 YSYEKL, per germline. This CDR3 comprises 13 residues. Trimming took 0 bases from V and 11 from J; bases not matched to a gene: 5. The CDR3 coding sequence is TGCGCCAGCAGCCAAGATGCGGACAGGGTCGCTTTCTTT. Its translation is CASSQDADRVAFF.

This clonotype has just a few counts. The V call is TRBV19, the J call TRBJ2-5; D possibly corresponds to TRBD1 (6 bases). The V and J ends lost 4 bases and 5 bases respectively, with 11 bases between them. This CDR3 has 13 residues. Germline CDR1 and CDR2: LNHDA and SQIVND (reference sequence). The CDR3 sequence is CASSKGQLETQYF. CDR3 nucleotide sequence: TGTGCCAGTAGTAAAGGACAGTTGGAGACCCAGTACTTC.

The chain links TRBV7-8 to TRBJ2-3, with 13 bases fitting TRBD2. Trimming took 4 bases from V and 11 from J; bases not matched to a gene: 18. Germline CDR1 is SGHVS and CDR2 is FQNEAQ. The CDR3 contains 18 residues. The CDR3 sequence is CASSWGGGGGLAGVGQYF. The CDR3 DNA reads TGTGCCAGCAGCTGGGGGGGGGGAGGAGGACTAGCGGGAGTGGGGCAGTATTTT.

Regarding this clonotype: This may come from a read error, since a much larger clone is one base off. The rearrangement uses TRBV11-1 and TRBJ2-4; TRBD1 matches 9 bases. This CDR3 comprises 14 residues. CDR1 is SGHAT, CDR2 FQDESV, per germline (reference sequence). The trim removed 2 bases at V and 7 bases at J, leaving 3 bases unmatched. The CDR3 here is CASSLLGTGNIQYF. DNA for the CDR3: TGTGCCAGCAGCTTACTTGGGACAGGGAACATTCAGTACTTC.

This clonotype was counted ten times or more. V and J are TRBV30 and TRBJ1-1; TRBD1 agrees at 7 bases. CDR3 size: 16 residues. After removal of 1 base from V and 1 base from J, the junction contained 9 bases not matched to a gene. Germline CDR1 is GTSNPN and CDR2 is SVGIG (reference sequence). The CDR3 DNA reads as TGTGCCTGGAGTGAGGGGGCAGGGAAAACGAACACTGAAGCTTTCTTT. This codes for CAWSEGAGKTNTEAFF.

This clonotype was counted ten times or more. The chain couples TRBV20-1 to TRBJ1-2; D is perhaps TRBD1 (5 bases). V lost 0 bases, J lost 4 bases, and 15 bases lay in between. Per germline, CDR1 DFQATT and CDR2 SNEGSKA (reference sequence). This CDR3 comprises 15 residues. This chain's CDR3 is CSARDRKGLVYGYTF. The CDR3 region has the DNA TGCAGTGCTAGAGATCGTAAGGGGCTAGTCTATGGCTACACCTTC.

This clonotype was counted many times. The V and J genes are TRBV5-5 and TRBJ1-5; D unclear. The CDR3 loop spans 15 amino acids. V lost 2 bases, J lost 0 bases, and 9 bases lay in between. Germline V gene data show CDR1 as SGHKS and CDR2 as YYEKEE (reference sequence). The CDR3 DNA reads as TGTGCCAGCAGCTTCGTCGGGATTAGCAATCAGCCCCAGCATTTT. This codes for CASSFVGISNQPQHF.

This clonotype came up many times. The genes are TRBV30 and TRBJ2-7; tentative D call: TRBD2 (5 bases). CDR3 length: 11 amino acids. Germline V gene sequence: CDR1 GTSNPN, CDR2 SVGIG (reference sequence). V gave up 6 bases and J gave up 5 bases, with 11 bases separating them. The CDR3 nucleotides read TGTGCCTGCACCGTGGGAGACGAGCAGTACTTC. Protein sequence: CACTVGDEQYF.

The sample holds many counts of this clonotype. Sequence at one end of the junction differs from germline and may be a read error. This sequence joins TRBV6-5 and TRBJ2-2; D ambiguous. The germline V gene encodes CDR1 MNHEY and CDR2 SVGAGI. The CDR3 covers 16 residues. CDR3 nucleotide sequence: TGTGCCAGCAGGTACTCAGCGTCTGCGAACACCGGGGAGCTGTTTTTT. This encodes CASRYSASANTGELFF.

In regard to this clonotype: A much larger clone is a single base away; this may be a read error. The chain links TRBV14 to TRBJ2-1; TRBD2 matches 8 bases. The germline CDR1 and CDR2 sequences are SGHDN and FVKESK. The CDR3 totals 15 residues. The CDR3: CASSQASGWLNGQFF. The CDR3 region has the DNA TGTGCCAGCAGCCAAGCTAGCGGGTGGTTGAATGGGCAGTTCTTC.

A word on this clonotype: A much larger clonotype is one base distant, so this may be a read error. The chain has TRBV12-3 or TRBV12-4 and TRBJ1-2; no reliable D call. The CDR3 has 12 amino acids. DNA for the CDR3: TGTGCCGGCAGCGGGTCGAACTATGGCTACACCTTC. Protein product: CAGSGSNYGYTF.

This chain connects TRBV6-1 to TRBJ2-1, with 8 positions matching TRBD2. V shed 4 bases and J 4 bases; nucleotides not matched to a gene: 6. This CDR3 region has 15 residues. The germline gives CDR1 MNHNS, CDR2 SASEGT. CDR3 amino acids: CASSAKASGYNEQFF. DNA for the CDR3: TGTGCCAGCAGTGCCAAGGCTAGCGGGTACAATGAGCAGTTCTTC.

This clonotype has more than one count but fewer than ten. The CDR3 reads CASSLVPDSYNEQFF. Written as DNA, the CDR3 is TGTGCCAGCAGCTTGGTGCCAGACTCCTACAATGAGCAGTTCTTC. This chain connects TRBV5-8 to TRBJ2-1; the D is unclear. The CDR3 covers 15 residues. V shed 0 bases and J shed 0 bases, with 7 bases lying between them. Germline assignment: CDR1 SGHTS and CDR2 YDEGEE.

This clonotype was seen many times. The CDR3 reads CSARGGGWTGGVDGYTF. DNA of the CDR3: TGCAGTGCTAGAGGGGGGGGATGGACAGGGGGAGTGGATGGCTACACCTTC. This rearrangement joins TRBV20-1 to TRBJ1-2; 10 positions match TRBD1. Trimming removed 1 base from V and 6 bases from J; junction bases left unmatched: 14. Germline V gives CDR1 DFQATT, CDR2 SNEGSKA (reference sequence). This CDR3 is built from 17 residues.

This clonotype appeared many times. The J gene is TRBJ2-5, the V gene TRBV4-2, with D perhaps TRBD2 (6 bases). Germline values: CDR1 LGHNA, CDR2 YNFKEQ. This CDR3 comprises 15 residues. Trimming removed 5 bases at V and 6 bases at J, with 19 bases between. The CDR3 DNA reads TGTGCCAGCAGCGCTGATAGTGGGGCGGGAAAGACCCAGTACTTC. It codes for CASSADSGAGKTQYF.

This clonotype appeared many times. The V gene is TRBV6-1, the J gene TRBJ2-2; 8 bases match TRBD2. The V gene's germline CDR1 is MNHNS and CDR2 SASEGT. This CDR3 spans 14 amino acids. Written as DNA, the CDR3 is TGTGCGGCCCAGCGGGAGTTTTTCACCGGGGAGCTGTTTTTT. Encoded protein: CAAQREFFTGELFF.

J is TRBJ2-3 and V is TRBV6-5; D unclear. The V end lost 3 bases, the J end lost 0 bases, and 7 bases lay between the germline ends. The CDR3 has 14 amino acids. The germline V gene encodes CDR1 MNHEY and CDR2 SVGAGI. The CDR3 region has the DNA TGTGCCAGCAGTTATAGGGAAAGCACAGATACGCAGTATTTT. Translating it yields CASSYRESTDTQYF.

This clonotype was seen many times. The chain employs TRBV6-5 and TRBJ1-5, with no clear D. Deletions cut 6 bases from V and 3 bases from J, with 9 bases between. Germline CDR1 MNHEY, CDR2 SVGAGI. The CDR3 extends over 13 amino acids. CDR3 coding DNA: TGTGCCAGCAGGGACTCGAACAATCAGCCCCAGCATTTT. Protein product: CASRDSNNQPQHF.

Points on this clonotype: This may arise from a read error, as a much more abundant clone is one base away. The rearrangement uses TRBV7-9 and TRBJ2-2; 13 nucleotides match TRBD2. The CDR3 is 15 residues long. Germline loops: CDR1 SEHNR, CDR2 FQNEAQ (reference sequence). The CDR3 bases are TGTGCCAGCGGGACTAGCGGGACGAACACCGGGGGGCTGTTTTTT. Translating gives CASGTSGTNTGGLFF.

This clonotype was observed many times. The rearrangement joins TRBV6-1 to TRBJ1-1, with D unresolved. This CDR3 has 13 residues. V dropped 5 bases and J dropped 4 bases, with 11 bases sitting between them. Germline lookup yields CDR1 MNHNS and CDR2 SASEGT. The CDR3 nucleotides are TGTGCCAGCAGTCCGTCAGGAAGCACTGAAGCTTTCTTT. This sequence encodes CASSPSGSTEAFF.

There are a few counts of this clonotype. The chain joins TRBV5-1 to TRBJ2-5; maybe TRBD1 (5 bases). V dropped 2 bases and J dropped 0 bases, with 11 bases sitting between them. The CDR3 extends over 15 amino acids. Germline loops: CDR1 SGHRS, CDR2 YFSETQ. DNA of the CDR3: TGCGCCAGCAGCTTTAGGGGCGACTACCAAGAGACCCAGTACTTC. This codes for CASSFRGDYQETQYF.

This clonotype appeared a few times. The chain uses TRBV7-9 and TRBJ2-3; TRBD2 is a possible D gene (6 bases). V lost 1 base and J lost 8, with 13 bases in between. The CDR3 covers 14 residues. Germline loops: CDR1 SEHNR, CDR2 FQNEAQ (reference sequence). The CDR3 is CASSLEEAGVTQYF. The DNA for the CDR3 is TGTGCCAGCAGCTTAGAGGAAGCGGGCGTTACGCAGTATTTT.

This clonotype was seen many times. J is TRBJ2-2 and V is TRBV27; no reliable D call. The V and J ends lost 4 bases and 6 bases respectively, with 12 bases between them. CDR3 length: 14 amino acids. Germline-derived CDR1 and CDR2 are MNHEY and SMNVEV (reference sequence). The CDR3: CASSSQDGAGELFF. The CDR3 DNA is TGTGCCAGCAGTTCCCAGGATGGGGCCGGGGAGCTGTTTTTT.

This clonotype was counted between two and nine times. This chain connects TRBV7-2 to TRBJ1-4; no firm D call. CDR1 is SGHTA and CDR2 is FQGNSA in the germline V gene. CDR3 length: 15 residues. The ends were cut back, 4 bases at V and 3 bases at J, with 12 bases in the middle. CDR3 bases: TGTGCCAGCAGCTGGGTGTCGGGAGCTAATGAAAAACTGTTTTTT. It translates to CASSWVSGANEKLFF.

The sample holds a few counts of this clonotype. This chain links TRBV30 with TRBJ1-1, with 10 bases matching TRBD1. J gave up 3 bases and V 3 bases, and 1 base lay outside the gene matches. Germline assignment: CDR1 GTSNPN and CDR2 SVGIG (reference sequence). This CDR3 is built from 13 residues. The CDR3 region has the DNA TGTGCCTGGAGAGGACAGGGGGACACTGAAGCTTTCTTT. It is translated as CAWRGQGDTEAFF.

The chain has TRBV14 and TRBJ1-3; 8 bases line up with TRBD1. Germline-derived CDR1 and CDR2 are SGHDN and FVKESK. The CDR3 consists of 15 residues. V lost 2 bases and J lost 3; bases outside the gene matches: 3. The CDR3 DNA is TGTGCCAGCAGCCAATCGACAGGGGTTGGAAACACCATATATTTT. Protein sequence: CASSQSTGVGNTIYF.